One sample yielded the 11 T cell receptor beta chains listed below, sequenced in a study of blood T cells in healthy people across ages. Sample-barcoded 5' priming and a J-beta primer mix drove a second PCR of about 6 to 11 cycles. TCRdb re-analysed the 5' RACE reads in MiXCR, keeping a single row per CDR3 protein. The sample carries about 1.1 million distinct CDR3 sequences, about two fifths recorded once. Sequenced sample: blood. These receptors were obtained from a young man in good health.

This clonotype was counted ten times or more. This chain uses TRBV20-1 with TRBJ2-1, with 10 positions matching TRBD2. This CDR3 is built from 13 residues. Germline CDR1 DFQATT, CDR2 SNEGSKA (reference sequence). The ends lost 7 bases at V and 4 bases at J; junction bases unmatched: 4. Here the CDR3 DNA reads TGCAGTGGAGAGGGACTAGCGTACAATGAGCAGTTCTTC. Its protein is CSGEGLAYNEQFF.

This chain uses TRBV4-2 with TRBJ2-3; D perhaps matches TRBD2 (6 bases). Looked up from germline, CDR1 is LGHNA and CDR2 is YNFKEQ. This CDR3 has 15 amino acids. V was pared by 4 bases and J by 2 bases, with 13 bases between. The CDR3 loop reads CASSRASGSTDTQYF. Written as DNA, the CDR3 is TGTGCCAGCAGCCGAGCGAGCGGGTCCACAGATACGCAGTATTTT.

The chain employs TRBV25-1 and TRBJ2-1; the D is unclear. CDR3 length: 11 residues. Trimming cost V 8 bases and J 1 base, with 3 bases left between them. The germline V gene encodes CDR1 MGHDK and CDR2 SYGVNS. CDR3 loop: CASVSYNEQFF. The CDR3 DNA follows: TGTGCCAGCGTTTCCTACAATGAGCAGTTCTTC. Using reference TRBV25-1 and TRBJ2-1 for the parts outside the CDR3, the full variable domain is EADIYQTPRYLVIGTGKKITLECSQTMGHDKMYWYQQDPGMELHLIHYSYGVNSTEKGDLSSESTVSRIRTEHFPLTLESARPSHTSQYLCASVSYNEQFFGPGTRLTVL.

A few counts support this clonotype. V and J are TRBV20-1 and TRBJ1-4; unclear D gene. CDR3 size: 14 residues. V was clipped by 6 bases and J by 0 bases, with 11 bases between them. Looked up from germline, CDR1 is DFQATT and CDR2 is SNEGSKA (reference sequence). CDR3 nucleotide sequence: TGCAGTGCCCCCCCGGGAGCAACTAATGAAAAACTGTTTTTT. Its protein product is CSAPPGATNEKLFF.

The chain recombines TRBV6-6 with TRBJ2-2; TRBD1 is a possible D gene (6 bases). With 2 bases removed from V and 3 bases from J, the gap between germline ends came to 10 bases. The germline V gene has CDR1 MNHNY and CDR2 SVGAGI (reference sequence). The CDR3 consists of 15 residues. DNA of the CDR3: TGTGCCAGCAGTTACACGCGACAGGACACCGGGGAGCTGTTTTTT. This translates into CASSYTRQDTGELFF.

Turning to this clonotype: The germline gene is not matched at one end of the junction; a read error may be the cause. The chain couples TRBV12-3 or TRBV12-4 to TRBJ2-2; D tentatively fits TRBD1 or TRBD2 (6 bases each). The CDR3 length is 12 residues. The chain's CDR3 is CTSRRGTGELFF. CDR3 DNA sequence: TGTACCAGCCGGAGGGGGACCGGGGAGCTGTTTTTT.

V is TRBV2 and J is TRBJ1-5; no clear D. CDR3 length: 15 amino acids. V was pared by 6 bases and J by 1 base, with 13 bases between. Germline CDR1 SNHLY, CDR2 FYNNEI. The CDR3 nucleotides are TGTGCCAGCAGCGAGGAATCCTGGAGCAATCAGCCCCAGCATTTT. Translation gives CASSEESWSNQPQHF.

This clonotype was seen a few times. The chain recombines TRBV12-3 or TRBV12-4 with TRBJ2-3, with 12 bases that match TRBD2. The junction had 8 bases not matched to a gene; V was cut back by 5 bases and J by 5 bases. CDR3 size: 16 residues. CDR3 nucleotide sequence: TGTGCCAGCAGTCCGCTAGCGGGGGGGCAGCAAGATACGCAGTATTTT. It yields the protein CASSPLAGGQQDTQYF.

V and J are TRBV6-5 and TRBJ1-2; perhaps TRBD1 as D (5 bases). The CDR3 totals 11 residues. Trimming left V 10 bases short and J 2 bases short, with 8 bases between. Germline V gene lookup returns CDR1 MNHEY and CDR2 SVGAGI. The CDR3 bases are TGTGCCACCGGGGACAACTATGGCTACACCTTC. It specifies CATGDNYGYTF.

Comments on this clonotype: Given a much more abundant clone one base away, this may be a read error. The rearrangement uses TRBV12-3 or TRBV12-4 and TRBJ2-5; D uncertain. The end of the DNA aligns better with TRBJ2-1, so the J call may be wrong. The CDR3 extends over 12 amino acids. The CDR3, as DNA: TGTGCCAGCAGGGGAAGTCAAGAGACCCAGTTCTTC. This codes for CASRGSQETQFF.

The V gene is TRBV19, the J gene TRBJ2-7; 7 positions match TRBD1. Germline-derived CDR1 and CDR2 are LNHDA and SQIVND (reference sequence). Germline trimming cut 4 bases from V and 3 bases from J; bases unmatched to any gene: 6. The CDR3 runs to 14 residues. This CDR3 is CASSTGDRFYEQYF. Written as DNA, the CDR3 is TGTGCCAGTAGTACCGGGGACAGATTCTACGAGCAGTACTTC. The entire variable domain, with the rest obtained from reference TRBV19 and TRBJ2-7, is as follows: DGGITQSPKYLFRKEGQNVTLSCEQNLNHDAMYWYRQDPGQGLRLIYYSQIVNDFQKGDIAEGYSVSREKKESFPLTVTSAQKNPTAFYLCASSTGDRFYEQYFGPGTRLTVT.